What follows are 24 T cell receptor beta chains derived from one specimen sequenced in a study of identical twins (dated by TCRdb to the mid-2010s). The protocol used for the library was 5' RACE. The sample was run on an Illumina HiSeq 2000. TCRdb ran its own pipeline on the public reads, namely fastp trimming at Q25 and MiXCR clone calling, and kept in-frame beta chains. Rows with a matching CDR3 protein are joined into one entry that keeps the most common DNA and genes. The sample table lists roughly 1.6 million distinct CDR3 sequences, about 30% of them with a count of one. The ten largest clones take up more than 0.25% of the sample. Sequencing input: cord blood. The receptors shown here come from a newborn girl in good health.

This clonotype was detected once. V gene TRBV6-6 combines with J gene TRBJ1-5; 8 nucleotides align to TRBD1. The V segment lost 2 bases and the J segment 6 bases; nucleotides outside the gene matches: 9. CDR1 and CDR2 (germline): MNHNY, SVGAGI (reference sequence). The CDR3 is 16 residues long. This CDR3 reads CASSYSGQGERQPQHF. The CDR3 bases are TGTGCCAGCAGTTACAGTGGACAGGGCGAGCGTCAGCCCCAGCATTTT.

This clonotype was seen a few times. The chain links TRBV6-5 to TRBJ2-7; D is ambiguous. This CDR3 has 14 amino acids. Trimming left V 4 bases short and J 0 bases short, with 10 bases between. Germline V gene lookup returns CDR1 MNHEY and CDR2 SVGAGI. In nucleotides, the CDR3 is TGTGCCAGCAGTTCCGACTTGAGCTCCTACGAGCAGTACTTC. It is translated as CASSSDLSSYEQYF.

This clonotype was seen a few times. This rearrangement joins TRBV6-5 to TRBJ1-5; D gene uncertain. Per the germline V gene, CDR1 is MNHEY and CDR2 is SVGAGI. V was pared by 7 bases and J by 3 bases, with 16 bases between. The CDR3 has 15 amino acids. CDR3 DNA: TGTGCCAGCATCAAACCCGGGGATACCAATCAGCCCCAGCATTTT. The encoded protein is CASIKPGDTNQPQHF.

The chain carries TRBV9 and TRBJ2-4; no reliable D call. The CDR3 extends over 14 amino acids. Germline CDR1 and CDR2: SGDLS and YYNGEE. The V and J ends lost 0 bases and 6 bases respectively, with 10 bases between them. The CDR3 coding sequence is TGTGCCAGCAGCGTAGCTACGGAGAGAAACATTCAGTACTTC. This sequence encodes CASSVATERNIQYF. The complete variable domain, with remaining parts taken from reference TRBV9 and TRBJ2-4, reads DSGVTQTPKHLITATGQRVTLRCSPRSGDLSVYWYQQSLDQGLQFLIQYYNGEERAKGNILERFSAQQFPDLHSELNLSSLELGDSALYFCASSVATERNIQYFGAGTRLSVL.

This clonotype was seen a handful of times. V gene TRBV20-1 combines with J gene TRBJ2-1; 12 bases map to TRBD2. V shed 8 bases, J shed 12 bases, and the junction held 8 bases outside the gene matches. The germline CDR1 and CDR2 sequences are DFQATT and SNEGSKA (reference sequence). This CDR3 region has 12 residues. CDR3 nucleotides: TGCAGTAACCTAGCGGGGGGGCCTATGCAGTTCTTC. Its translation is CSNLAGGPMQFF.

A single count supports this clonotype. V usage is TRBV29-1 and J usage is TRBJ2-3, with a tentative D call TRBD2 (7 bases). The CDR3 has 15 residues. Germline loops: CDR1 SQVTM, CDR2 ANQGSEA. Trimming pared 4 bases from V and 0 bases from J, leaving 14 bases between. CDR3 in DNA: TGCAGCGTTGTTAGGGGGGGCGCGAGCACAGATACGCAGTATTTT. This gives the protein CSVVRGGASTDTQYF.

The rearrangement joins TRBV12-5 to TRBJ2-5, with D unresolved. Germline V gene lookup returns CDR1 LGHNT and CDR2 FRNRAP. CDR3 length: 13 residues. Trimming took off 2 bases at V and 11 bases at J, with 15 bases between the two ends. For the CDR3, the DNA is TGTGCTAGTGGTTTGACACAGTACAATGAGCAGTACTTC. Translated, it gives CASGLTQYNEQYF.

The J gene is TRBJ2-3, the V gene TRBV27; a possible D gene is TRBD2 (6 bases). The CDR3 contains 16 residues. Per the germline V gene, CDR1 is MNHEY and CDR2 is SMNVEV (reference sequence). V lost 0 bases, J lost 2 bases, and 12 bases lay in between. CDR3 bases: TGTGCCAGCAGTTTATCGGTCGGGAGTGACACAGATACGCAGTATTTT. Protein: CASSLSVGSDTDTQYF.

This clonotype was observed a few times. The J gene is TRBJ2-3, the V gene TRBV9; 9 bases align to TRBD1. The CDR3 has 17 residues. V was clipped by 3 bases and J by 2 bases; unmatched bases: 10. Germline loops: CDR1 SGDLS, CDR2 YYNGEE. CDR3 in DNA: TGTGCCAGCAGCGAACCCCGGACAGGGGCCCCCACAGATACGCAGTATTTT. The encoded protein is CASSEPRTGAPTDTQYF. Complete variable domain (other parts from reference TRBV9 and TRBJ2-3): DSGVTQTPKHLITATGQRVTLRCSPRSGDLSVYWYQQSLDQGLQFLIQYYNGEERAKGNILERFSAQQFPDLHSELNLSSLELGDSALYFCASSEPRTGAPTDTQYFGPGTRLTVL.

This clonotype has a handful of counts. J is TRBJ2-3 and V is TRBV11-2; D gene uncertain. Germline V gene lookup returns CDR1 SGHAT and CDR2 FQNNGV. The CDR3 runs 12 residues. V was cut by 6 bases and J by 7 bases, with 11 bases left in between. CDR3 sequence: CASRSMYNTQYF. CDR3 DNA: TGTGCCAGCAGGTCCATGTATAATACGCAGTATTTT.

The chain recombines TRBV5-1 with TRBJ2-1; TRBD2 matches at 7 bases. There are 16 residues in the CDR3. The ends lost 0 bases at V and 8 bases at J; junction bases unmatched: 11. Germline loops: CDR1 SGHRS, CDR2 YFSETQ. The CDR3 sequence is CASSLERDYGSYEQFF. The CDR3 bases are TGCGCCAGCAGCTTGGAGCGGGACTACGGCTCTTATGAGCAGTTCTTC. Full variable domain (outside the CDR3, taken from reference TRBV5-1 and TRBJ2-1): KAGVTQTPRYLIKTRGQQVTLSCSPISGHRSVSWYQQTPGQGLQFLFEYFSETQRNKGNFPGRFSGRQFSNSRSEMNVSTLELGDSALYLCASSLERDYGSYEQFFGPGTRLTVL.

Written as DNA, the CDR3 is TGTGCCAGCAGCTTAGATGTACCGGCGGGGGGGACCCAGAAGGTTCAGTACTTC. It codes for CASSLDVPAGGTQKVQYF. This chain connects TRBV7-2 to TRBJ2-7, with TRBD2 identical over 9 bases. V was clipped by 1 base and J by 10 bases; unmatched bases: 20. In germline, CDR1 is SGHTA, CDR2 FQGNSA. The CDR3 runs 18 residues.

V and J are TRBV24-1 and TRBJ1-5; D call uncertain. This CDR3 has 15 amino acids. Germline V gene sequence: CDR1 KGHDR, CDR2 SFDVKD. The V end was cut by 4 bases, the J end by 2 bases, with 11 bases between. CDR3 residues: CATSERTGGNQPQHF. The DNA for the CDR3 is TGTGCCACCAGTGAAAGAACCGGGGGCAATCAGCCCCAGCATTTT.

The V call is TRBV4-2, the J call TRBJ2-5; tentative D call: TRBD1 (5 bases). Germline CDR1 is LGHNA and CDR2 is YNFKEQ. Trimming took off 1 base at V and 7 bases at J, with 13 bases between the two ends. CDR3 size: 14 residues. The CDR3 sequence: CASSQGQGGATQYF. In nucleotides, the CDR3 is TGTGCCAGCAGCCAAGGTCAGGGTGGTGCGACCCAGTACTTC.

As concerns this clonotype: A far bigger clonotype differs at one base, so this is likely a read error. The gene calls are TRBV5-6 and TRBJ2-1, with a possible D match to TRBD1 (5 bases). There are 13 residues in the CDR3. Trimming left V 5 bases short and J 10 bases short, with 16 bases between. Germline lookup yields CDR1 SGHDT and CDR2 YYEEEE. This CDR3 is CASSSTGSYEQFF. The CDR3 nucleotides read TGTGCCAGCAGTTCCACAGGTTCCTACGAGCAGTTCTTC.

The chain combines TRBV4-1 with TRBJ1-2; no reliable D call. Germline-derived CDR1 and CDR2 are MGHRA and YSYEKL. V was clipped by 0 bases and J by 4 bases, with 3 bases between them. This CDR3 has 12 residues. The CDR3 reads CASSQELYGYTF. For the CDR3, the DNA is TGCGCCAGCAGCCAAGAGCTCTATGGCTACACCTTC.

This chain uses TRBV3-1 with TRBJ1-1, with a weak D call TRBD1 (5 bases). This CDR3 is built from 16 residues. The V gene's germline CDR1 is LGHDT and CDR2 YNNKEL (reference sequence). Trimming removed 5 bases at V and 1 base at J, with 17 bases between. The CDR3 region has the DNA TGTGCCAGCAGCGTTAATACCGGGACCGCGAACACTGAAGCTTTCTTT. Protein sequence: CASSVNTGTANTEAFF.

The J gene is TRBJ2-7, the V gene TRBV29-1; D possibly corresponds to TRBD2 (5 bases). The CDR3 is 13 amino acids. The germline CDR1 and CDR2 sequences are SQVTM and ANQGSEA. Trimming stripped 6 bases from V and 4 bases from J, with 16 bases between. CDR3 sequence reads: CSVPTSNLYEQYF. The CDR3 DNA is TGCAGCGTCCCCACTAGTAACTTATACGAGCAGTACTTC.

This clonotype was counted between two and nine times. V usage is TRBV5-1 and J usage is TRBJ2-3; 9 bases fit TRBD2. V gave up 4 bases and J gave up 0 bases; unmatched junction bases: 15. Germline V gene data show CDR1 as SGHRS and CDR2 as YFSETQ. This CDR3 spans 19 amino acids. The CDR3 sequence is CASSQPRRLAGLSTDTQYF. CDR3 coding DNA: TGCGCCAGCAGCCAACCCCGTAGGCTAGCGGGGCTTAGCACAGATACGCAGTATTTT.

This clonotype was detected many times. The gene calls are TRBV10-3 and TRBJ2-3; TRBD2 aligns across 11 bases. J was trimmed by 2 bases and V by 7 bases; bases with no gene match: 5. The germline gives CDR1 ENHRY, CDR2 SYGVKD. The CDR3 extends over 15 amino acids. The CDR3 DNA sequence: TGTGCCATCACCCAGACTAGCGGGGTCACAGATACGCAGTATTTT. This codes for CAITQTSGVTDTQYF.

Regarding this clonotype: The junction departs from the called germline gene at one end, perhaps through a read error. The chain joins TRBV20-1 to TRBJ1-2; D unresolved. This CDR3 comprises 12 residues. CDR1 and CDR2 from the germline V gene are DFQATT and SNEGSKA (reference sequence). CDR3 sequence reads: CSASPDGYGCTF. The CDR3 bases are TGCAGTGCTAGTCCGGACGGCTATGGCTGCACCTTC.

This clonotype was detected many times. This sequence joins TRBV29-1 and TRBJ2-1; a possible D gene is TRBD1 (6 bases). The V gene's germline CDR1 is SQVTM and CDR2 ANQGSEA. The CDR3 has 15 amino acids. The V end was cut by 2 bases, the J end by 4 bases, with 15 bases between. CDR3 amino acids: CSVEFYTGPYNEQFF. The DNA of the CDR3 is TGCAGCGTTGAATTCTATACAGGGCCTTACAATGAGCAGTTCTTC.

This CDR3 reads CASSPDGTSGRGHNEQFF. CDR3 bases: TGTGCCAGCAGCCCAGATGGGACTAGCGGGAGGGGACACAATGAGCAGTTCTTC. V usage is TRBV6-4 and J usage is TRBJ2-1; 16 nucleotides line up with TRBD2. V lost 6 bases and J lost 5; bases outside the gene matches: 10. The germline V gene encodes CDR1 MRHNA and CDR2 SNTAGT. The CDR3 totals 18 residues.

There are a few counts of this clonotype. V and J are TRBV10-2 and TRBJ2-3; a possible D gene is TRBD1 (6 bases). V lost 6 bases, J lost 1 base, and 14 bases lay in between. Germline CDR1 WSHSY, CDR2 SAAADI. The CDR3 contains 15 residues. CDR3 sequence: CASSFRDTRTDTQYF. The CDR3 nucleotides read TGCGCCAGCAGCTTCCGGGACACCCGCACAGATACGCAGTATTTT.